These 32 T cell receptor beta chains originate from one sample sequenced in a study of blood T cell repertoires in COVID-19. TCRdb keeps only in-frame clones here, not all; method: immunoSEQ multiplex PCR. This sample has 200,000 to 250,000 clones, with roughly 94% found just once. The sample was peripheral blood. The source is a young man with acute or convalescent COVID-19.

The chain joins TRBV7-2 to TRBJ2-7, with 10 bases that match TRBD2. The V and J ends lost 1 base and 0 bases, in that order; junction bases with no gene match: 3. Germline values: CDR1 SGHTA, CDR2 FQGNSA. The CDR3 is made up of 16 amino acids. In DNA form, the CDR3 reads TGTGCCAGCAGCTTAGTGAGCGGGAGGGTCTCCTACGAGCAGTACTTC. Its translation: CASSLVSGRVSYEQYF.

The chain has TRBV18 and TRBJ2-7; possibly TRBD2 for D (5 bases). Germline V gene data show CDR1 as KGHSH and CDR2 as LQKENI. The ends were cut back, 5 bases at V and 0 bases at J, with 14 bases in the middle. This CDR3 has 15 amino acids. CDR3 sequence (DNA): TGTGCCAGCTCATGGAAGGCGGCGGGCTCCTACGAGCAGTACTTC. Its translation is CASSWKAAGSYEQYF.

The V gene is TRBV12-3 or TRBV12-4, the J gene TRBJ2-4; D remains unclear. This CDR3 is 12 amino acids long. Deletions cut 7 bases from V and 7 bases from J, with 11 bases between. CDR3 amino acids: CASTPGGNIQYF. The CDR3 region has the DNA TGTGCCAGCACGCCGGGTGGGAACATTCAGTACTTC.

The chain combines TRBV19 with TRBJ1-2; 7 bases fit TRBD1. The germline gives CDR1 LNHDA, CDR2 SQIVND (reference sequence). With 3 bases clipped from V and 8 bases from J, the junction kept 12 bases outside the gene matches. The CDR3 consists of 15 residues. The CDR3 DNA sequence: TGTGCCAGTAGTATTGGAAAAGGGGGCGGATGGGGCTACACCTTC. It codes for CASSIGKGGGWGYTF.

The chain recombines TRBV5-1 with TRBJ1-4; 11 bases agree with TRBD1. The CDR3 sequence is 16 residues long. Germline trimming cut 4 bases from V and 8 bases from J; bases unmatched to any gene: 10. Germline V gives CDR1 SGHRS, CDR2 YFSETQ. The CDR3 protein is CASSTNTGTGGEKLFF. The DNA for the CDR3 is TGCGCCAGCAGCACGAATACCGGGACAGGGGGGGAAAAACTGTTTTTT.

The chain joins TRBV27 to TRBJ2-1; no reliable D call. CDR3 length: 13 amino acids. CDR1 is MNHEY and CDR2 is SMNVEV in the germline V gene (reference sequence). Between the trimmed V and J ends, which lost 2 bases and 3 bases, there was a span of 5 bases. CDR3 coding DNA: TGTGCCAGCAGTTTAACGGGCTACAATGAGCAGTTCTTC. It yields the protein CASSLTGYNEQFF.

The genes are TRBV3-1 (or the pseudogene TRBV3-2) and TRBJ1-1, with D unclear. CDR3 length: 11 amino acids. Looked up from germline, CDR1 is LGHDT and CDR2 is YNNKEL (reference sequence). Trimming stripped 8 bases from V and 4 bases from J, with 8 bases between. The CDR3 DNA reads TGTGCCAGCGAACGGGGCACTGAAGCTTTCTTT. It specifies CASERGTEAFF.

This clone was found once. The chain recombines TRBV5-1 with TRBJ1-5; D gene ambiguous. Germline V gives CDR1 SGHRS, CDR2 YFSETQ. The CDR3 sequence is 13 residues long. V lost 4 bases and J 0 bases, leaving 5 bases between the germline ends. Written as DNA, the CDR3 is TGCGCCAGCAGCCCCTATAGCAATCAGCCCCAGCATTTT. It specifies CASSPYSNQPQHF.

The V call is TRBV9, the J call TRBJ2-7; D may be TRBD1 (5 bases). Germline lookup yields CDR1 SGDLS and CDR2 YYNGEE. The CDR3 runs to 15 residues. V lost 5 bases to trimming and J lost 3 bases, with 18 bases between them. The CDR3: CASSEQTAQIYEQYF. DNA for the CDR3: TGTGCCAGCAGTGAACAGACAGCCCAAATCTACGAGCAGTACTTC.

The chain carries TRBV19 and TRBJ1-5; the match to TRBD1 covers 9 bases. Unmatched junction bases numbered 1, after V lost 8 bases and J lost 5 bases. From germline, CDR1 is LNHDA and CDR2 SQIVND (reference sequence). This CDR3 spans 12 amino acids. The CDR3 reads CASRQGDQPQHF. The CDR3 coding sequence is TGTGCCAGTCGACAGGGGGATCAGCCCCAGCATTTT.

V gene TRBV15 combines with J gene TRBJ2-5; a possible D gene is TRBD2 (6 bases). Trimming took off 0 bases at V and 1 base at J, with 15 bases between the two ends. Germline CDR1 LNHNV, CDR2 YYDKDF (reference sequence). This CDR3 comprises 17 residues. The CDR3 DNA is TGTGCCACCAGCAGAGATCGTTGGGGGGATGTCCAAGAGACCCAGTACTTC. It is translated as CATSRDRWGDVQETQYF.

The chain employs TRBV3-1 (or the pseudogene TRBV3-2) and TRBJ2-7, with 7 positions matching TRBD2. This CDR3 contains 16 residues. Looked up from germline, CDR1 is LGHDT and CDR2 is YNNKEL (reference sequence). The ends lost 4 bases at V and 6 bases at J; junction bases unmatched: 15. The CDR3 protein is CASSRLTGTTRSEQYF. In DNA, the CDR3 is TGTGCCAGCAGCCGGCTAACGGGGACTACCAGGAGCGAGCAGTACTTC.

The rearrangement links TRBV19 to TRBJ2-1, with 14 nucleotides matching TRBD2. V gave up 8 bases and J gave up 8 bases; unmatched junction bases: 11. Germline V gene sequence: CDR1 LNHDA, CDR2 SQIVND (reference sequence). CDR3 length equals 16 residues. The CDR3 loop reads CASHPYGLAGGDEQFF. The CDR3 coding sequence is TGTGCCAGTCATCCCTATGGACTAGCGGGAGGTGATGAGCAGTTCTTC.

The CDR3 sequence is CASSTTGGYQPQHF. The CDR3 nucleotides read TGTGCCAGTAGTACTACAGGGGGTTATCAGCCCCAGCATTTT. The chain is built from TRBV19 and TRBJ1-5, with 8 nucleotides matching TRBD1. V gave up 4 bases and J gave up 5 bases; unmatched junction bases: 4. Germline lookup yields CDR1 LNHDA and CDR2 SQIVND (reference sequence). This CDR3 has 14 amino acids.

The chain employs TRBV5-5 and TRBJ1-4, with D hard to call. The CDR3 loop spans 17 amino acids. Germline CDR1 reads SGHKS; CDR2 reads YYEKEE (reference sequence). Trimming stripped 0 bases from V and 4 bases from J, with 16 bases between. CDR3 DNA sequence: TGTGCCAGCAGCTTGGCCCCGTCGGTCAGACTTAATGAAAAACTGTTTTTT. Its translation: CASSLAPSVRLNEKLFF.

The chain is built from TRBV7-3 and TRBJ2-5; 8 positions match TRBD2. CDR3 size: 13 residues. CDR1 SGHTA and CDR2 FQGTGA come from the germline V gene. With V trimmed by 5 bases and J by 5 bases, 4 bases remained unmatched. CDR3 amino acids: CASSRSGTETQYF. DNA of the CDR3: TGTGCCAGCAGCCGTAGCGGGACGGAGACCCAGTACTTC. Filled out from reference TRBV7-3 and TRBJ2-5, the complete variable domain reads GAGVSQTPSNKVTEKGKYVELRCDPISGHTALYWYRQSLGQGPEFLIYFQGTGAADDSGLPNDRFFAVRPEGSVSTLKIQRTERGDSAVYLCASSRSGTETQYFGPGTRLLVL.

This clone was seen just once. CDR3 protein: CASTGPGQGNTIYF. In DNA form, the CDR3 reads TGCGCCAGCACTGGCCCGGGACAGGGAAACACCATATATTTT. The V and J genes are TRBV4-1 and TRBJ1-3, with 7 nucleotides matching TRBD1. The CDR3 extends over 14 amino acids. The germline CDR1 and CDR2 sequences are MGHRA and YSYEKL. After removal of 7 bases from V and 4 bases from J, the junction contained 7 bases not matched to a gene.

This chain uses TRBV5-1 with TRBJ2-2; a weak D match, TRBD2 (6 bases). Germline V gene data show CDR1 as SGHRS and CDR2 as YFSETQ. Trimming took 4 bases from V and 3 from J, leaving 19 bases between them. The CDR3 contains 17 residues. The CDR3 DNA follows: TGCGCCAGCAGCCTTGGTGGCAGGGAGGTATACACCGGGGAGCTGTTTTTT. Translated: CASSLGGREVYTGELFF. Full variable domain (remainder filled in from reference TRBV5-1 and TRBJ2-2): KAGVTQTPRYLIKTRGQQVTLSCSPISGHRSVSWYQQTPGQGLQFLFEYFSETQRNKGNFPGRFSGRQFSNSRSEMNVSTLELGDSALYLCASSLGGREVYTGELFFGEGSRLTVL.

The chain couples TRBV12-3 or TRBV12-4 to TRBJ1-1; no reliable D call. This CDR3 spans 12 amino acids. V lost 6 bases, J lost 6 bases, and 11 bases lay in between. The CDR3 nucleotides read TGTGCCAGCAGCCTCAGTGCCGCTGAAGCTTTCTTT. It codes for CASSLSAAEAFF.

The table lists this clone with a few counts. The chain combines TRBV6-6 with TRBJ1-2, with unresolved D. Germline values: CDR1 MNHNY, CDR2 SVGAGI (reference sequence). The CDR3 runs to 14 residues. Trimming left V 7 bases short and J 5 bases short, with 17 bases between. As DNA, the CDR3 is TGTGCCAGCATGAGGCCGGAGGGTCTATATGGCTACACCTTC. Translation gives CASMRPEGLYGYTF.

The chain joins TRBV28 to TRBJ1-3; D might be TRBD1 (5 bases). Germline V gene lookup returns CDR1 MDHEN and CDR2 SYDVKM. V was clipped by 4 bases and J by 2 bases, with 12 bases between them. The CDR3 runs to 15 residues. The CDR3 DNA is TGTGCCAGCAGTTCCCTACAGGTGGCTGGAAACACCATATATTTT. This translates into CASSSLQVAGNTIYF.

The chain has TRBV28 and TRBJ2-7, with D unclear. This CDR3 has 11 residues. Trimming left V 2 bases short and J 3 bases short, with 2 bases between. The germline V gene encodes CDR1 MDHEN and CDR2 SYDVKM. CDR3 bases: TGTGCCAGCAGTTTACACTACGAGCAGTACTTC. Residues: CASSLHYEQYF.

The chain carries TRBV29-1 and TRBJ2-3; TRBD1 is a possible D gene (6 bases). V shed 0 bases and J shed 9 bases, with 10 bases lying between them. Per the germline V gene, CDR1 is SQVTM and CDR2 is ANQGSEA. This CDR3 comprises 12 residues. CDR3 protein: CSVEETTGTQYF. In nucleotides, the CDR3 is TGCAGCGTTGAAGAAACGACAGGCACGCAGTATTTT.

The chain couples TRBV30 to TRBJ1-2; tentative D call: TRBD1 (6 bases). Germline CDR1 reads GTSNPN; CDR2 reads SVGIG (reference sequence). There are 15 residues in the CDR3. Trimming left V 1 base short and J 6 bases short, with 18 bases between. Written as DNA, the CDR3 is TGTGCCTGGAGTGGCATTAACAGGGAATGGAATGGCTACACCTTC. Its protein is CAWSGINREWNGYTF.

The CDR3: CASSFGAASYEQYF. For the CDR3, the DNA is TGTGCCAGCAGTTTTGGGGCAGCATCCTACGAGCAGTACTTC. The rearrangement links TRBV27 to TRBJ2-7, with D maybe TRBD1 (5 bases). Deletions cut 3 bases from V and 1 base from J, with 10 bases between. The germline CDR1 and CDR2 sequences are MNHEY and SMNVEV (reference sequence). This CDR3 is 14 amino acids long.

A few counts support this clone. The V gene is TRBV6-5, the J gene TRBJ1-5; TRBD1 agrees at 9 bases. Per germline, CDR1 MNHEY and CDR2 SVGAGI. V dropped 4 bases and J dropped 5; count of bases not matched to a gene: 3. CDR3 length equals 14 residues. CDR3 amino acids: CASSLGQGYQPQHF. DNA for the CDR3: TGTGCCAGCAGTTTGGGACAGGGATATCAGCCCCAGCATTTT.

This sequence joins TRBV10-1 and TRBJ2-1; 8 nucleotides line up with TRBD2. The CDR3 totals 15 residues. Germline lookup yields CDR1 WNHNN and CDR2 SYGVQD (reference sequence). V was clipped by 5 bases and J by 9 bases; unmatched bases: 12. Here the CDR3 DNA reads TGCGCCAGCAGTTACGGGGGGGGTCGGCACGGTGAGCAGTTCTTC. Translating gives CASSYGGGRHGEQFF.

This clone was seen once. The chain has TRBV19 and TRBJ2-2; perhaps TRBD1 as D (5 bases). This CDR3 contains 13 residues. The germline V gene encodes CDR1 LNHDA and CDR2 SQIVND (reference sequence). V lost 5 bases to trimming and J lost 4 bases, with 8 bases between them. The CDR3 sequence: CASSARGTGELFF. CDR3 DNA: TGTGCCAGTAGTGCTAGGGGCACCGGGGAGCTGTTTTTT.

The rearrangement links TRBV4-2 to TRBJ2-1, with 8 bases aligning to TRBD2. V was clipped by 4 bases and J by 6 bases; unmatched bases: 8. Germline V CDR1 and CDR2: LGHNA, YNFKEQ. The CDR3 length is 15 residues. This CDR3 is CASSRTGTRSNEQFF. CDR3 coding DNA: TGTGCCAGCAGCCGTACCGGGACTAGGTCCAATGAGCAGTTCTTC.

Remarks on this clone: In the same sample, other DNA sequences code for this CDR3. The rearrangement joins TRBV9 to TRBJ2-2; D remains unclear. Germline assignment: CDR1 SGDLS and CDR2 YYNGEE. CDR3 length: 12 residues. V dropped 4 bases and J dropped 4 bases, with 5 bases sitting between them. This CDR3 reads CASSTSTGELFF. The CDR3 DNA reads TGTGCCAGCAGCACATCCACCGGGGAGCTGTTTTTT.

This chain joins TRBV19 and TRBJ2-4, with a weak D call TRBD1 (6 bases). The CDR3 consists of 19 residues. Germline loops: CDR1 LNHDA, CDR2 SQIVND (reference sequence). Trimming removed 6 bases from V and 3 bases from J, with 27 bases in between. For the CDR3, the DNA is TGTGCCAGTAGGGACACCTCAAATCCATGGGGGCCGGACAAAAACATTCAGTACTTC. Translated, it gives CASRDTSNPWGPDKNIQYF.

The chain has TRBV7-2 and TRBJ2-1; tentatively, D is TRBD2 (6 bases). Germline loops: CDR1 SGHTA, CDR2 FQGNSA. The CDR3 is made up of 16 amino acids. V gave up 5 bases and J gave up 4 bases, with 18 bases separating them. Here the CDR3 reads CASSPPTRVGYNEQFF. CDR3 nucleotides: TGTGCCAGCAGCCCGCCGACTAGGGTGGGGTACAATGAGCAGTTCTTC.